This TCR beta chain emerged from a study of T cell responses to AZD1222 COVID-19 vaccine. Study results and caveats: Regions 160-218 and 743-854 dominated among vaccine-associated CD4 TCRs spanning spike. Clonal diversity was possibly underestimated; the donors were predominantly white British and more often female. Seropositive status at baseline applied to only a handful of AZD1222 recipients. Close to half of spike-specific TCRs reportedly recognize unmutated variant regions.

V dropped 8 bases and J dropped 7 bases, with 14 bases sitting between them. This CDR3 contains 13 residues. In germline, CDR1 is MDHEN, CDR2 SYDVKM. This clone was recorded once. Its antigen is unknown. Repertoires were generated with immunoSEQ multiplex PCR, while TCRdb's copy carries only in-frame clones and drops some. The sample consists of approximately 190,000 clones, roughly 92% of them appearing once. The clonotype originates from an adult in good health. The rearrangement links TRBV28 to TRBJ1-4; D uncertain. The specimen was peripheral blood, collected on day 0 of AZD1222 vaccination. DNA for the CDR3: TGTGCCAGCCGAGTTCTCCCTTCTGAAAAACTGTTTTTT. It encodes CASRVLPSEKLFF.